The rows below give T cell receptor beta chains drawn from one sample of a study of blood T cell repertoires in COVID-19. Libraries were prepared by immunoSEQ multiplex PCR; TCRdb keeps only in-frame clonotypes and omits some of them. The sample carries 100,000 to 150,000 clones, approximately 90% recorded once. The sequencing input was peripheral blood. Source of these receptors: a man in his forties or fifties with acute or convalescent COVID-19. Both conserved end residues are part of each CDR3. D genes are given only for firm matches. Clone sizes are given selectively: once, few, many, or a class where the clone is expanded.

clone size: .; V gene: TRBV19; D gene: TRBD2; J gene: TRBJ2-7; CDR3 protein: CASSISGTSGTYEQYF; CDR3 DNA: TGTGCCAGTAGTATATCCGGGACTAGCGGGACTTACGAGCAGTACTTC
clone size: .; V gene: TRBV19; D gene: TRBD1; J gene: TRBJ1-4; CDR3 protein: CASSLSGTGYEKLFF; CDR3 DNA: TGTGCCAGTAGTCTATCCGGGACAGGGTATGAAAAACTGTTTTTT
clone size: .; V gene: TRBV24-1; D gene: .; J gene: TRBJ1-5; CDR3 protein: CATSDPGSNQPQHF; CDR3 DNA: TGTGCCACCAGTGATCCAGGGAGCAATCAGCCCCAGCATTTT
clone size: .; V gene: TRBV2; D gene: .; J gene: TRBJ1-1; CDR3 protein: CASSEYNNRANTEAFF; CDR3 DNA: TGTGCCAGCAGTGAATATAATAACAGGGCGAACACTGAAGCTTTCTTT
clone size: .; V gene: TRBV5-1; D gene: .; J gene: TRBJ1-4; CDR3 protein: CASSLAPTGATNEKLFF; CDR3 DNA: TGCGCCAGCAGCTTGGCCCCTACAGGAGCCACTAATGAAAAACTGTTTTTT
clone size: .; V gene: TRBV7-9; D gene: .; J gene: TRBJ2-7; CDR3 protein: CASSLEAAAYEQYF; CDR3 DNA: TGTGCCAGCAGCCTAGAGGCCGCGGCCTACGAGCAGTACTTC
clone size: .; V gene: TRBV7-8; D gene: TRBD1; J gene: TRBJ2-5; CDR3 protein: CASSLVRTGGRETQYF; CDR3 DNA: TGTGCCAGCAGCTTAGTGAGGACAGGGGGGAGGGAGACCCAGTACTTC
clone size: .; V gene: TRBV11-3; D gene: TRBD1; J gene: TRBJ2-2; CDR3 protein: CASSLTDRDTGELFF; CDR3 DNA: TGTGCCAGCAGCTTAACAGACAGGGACACCGGGGAGCTGTTTTTT
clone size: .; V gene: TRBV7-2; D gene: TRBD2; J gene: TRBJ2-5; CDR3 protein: CASSRLARETQYF; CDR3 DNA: TGTGCCAGCAGCCGACTAGCACGGGAGACCCAGTACTTC
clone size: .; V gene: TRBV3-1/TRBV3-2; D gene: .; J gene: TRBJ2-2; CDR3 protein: CASSHGGELFF; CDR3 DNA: TGTGCCAGCAGCCACGGCGGGGAGCTGTTTTTT
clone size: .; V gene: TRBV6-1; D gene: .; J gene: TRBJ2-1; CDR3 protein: CASSEAERGNEQFF; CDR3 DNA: TGTGCCAGCAGTGAAGCGGAAAGGGGCAATGAGCAGTTCTTC
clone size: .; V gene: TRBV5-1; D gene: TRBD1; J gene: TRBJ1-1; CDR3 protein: CASSPDRGLMNTEAFF; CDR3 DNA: TGCGCCAGCAGCCCGGACAGGGGGTTGATGAACACTGAAGCTTTCTTT
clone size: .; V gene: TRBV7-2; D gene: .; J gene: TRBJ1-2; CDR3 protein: CASSLGNRGYGYTF; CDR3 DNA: TGTGCCAGCAGCTTAGGAAACAGAGGGTATGGCTACACCTTC
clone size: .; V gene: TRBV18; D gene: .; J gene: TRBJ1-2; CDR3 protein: CASSPSMGGAIVASGYTF; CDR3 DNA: TGTGCCAGCTCACCGTCGATGGGGGGGGCGATAGTAGCCAGTGGCTACACCTTC
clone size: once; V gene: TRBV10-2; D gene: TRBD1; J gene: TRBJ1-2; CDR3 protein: CASSELAGGAEGYTF; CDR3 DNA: TGCGCCAGCAGTGAGTTGGCAGGGGGCGCGGAAGGCTACACCTTC
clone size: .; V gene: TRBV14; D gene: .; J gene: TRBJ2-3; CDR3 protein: CASSQRGRGADTQYF; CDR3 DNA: TGTGCCAGCAGCCAGAGGGGGCGCGGGGCAGATACGCAGTATTTT
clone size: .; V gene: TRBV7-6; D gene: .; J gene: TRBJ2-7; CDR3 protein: CASSLGQGGGIAEQYF; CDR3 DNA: TGTGCCAGCAGCTTAGGCCAGGGAGGGGGTATTGCCGAGCAGTACTTC
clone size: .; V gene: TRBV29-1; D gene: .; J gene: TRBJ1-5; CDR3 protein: CSVGDSYNQPQHF; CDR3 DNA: TGCAGCGTCGGGGACTCTTACAATCAGCCCCAGCATTTT
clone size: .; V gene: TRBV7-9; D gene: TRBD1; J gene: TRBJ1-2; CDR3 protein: CASSPGQGVYGYTF; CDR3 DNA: TGTGCCAGCAGCCCCGGACAGGGGGTCTATGGCTACACCTTC
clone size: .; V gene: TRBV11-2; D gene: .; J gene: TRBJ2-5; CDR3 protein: CASSLGTQAQGTQYF; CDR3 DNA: TGTGCCAGCAGCTTAGGGACTCAAGCCCAAGGGACCCAGTACTTC
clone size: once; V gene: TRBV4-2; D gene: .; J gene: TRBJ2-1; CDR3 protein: CASSQNSFNEQFF; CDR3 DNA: TGTGCCAGCAGCCAGAATAGCTTCAATGAGCAGTTCTTC
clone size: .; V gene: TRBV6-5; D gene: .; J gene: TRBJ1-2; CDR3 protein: CATRPGVANYGYTF; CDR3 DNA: TGTGCCACCCGCCCAGGGGTGGCTAACTATGGCTACACCTTC
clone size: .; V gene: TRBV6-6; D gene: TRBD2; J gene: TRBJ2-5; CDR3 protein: CASSIAGETQYF; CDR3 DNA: TGTGCCAGCAGTATAGCGGGAGAGACCCAGTACTTC
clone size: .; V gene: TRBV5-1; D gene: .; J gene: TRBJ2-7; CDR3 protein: CASSLLRETITYEQYF; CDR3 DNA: TGCGCCAGCAGCCTCCTCAGGGAAACAATTACCTACGAGCAGTACTTC
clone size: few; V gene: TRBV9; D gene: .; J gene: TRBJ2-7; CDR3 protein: CASSVAGSGEQYF; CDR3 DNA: TGTGCCAGCAGCGTAGCGGGAAGCGGCGAGCAGTACTTC
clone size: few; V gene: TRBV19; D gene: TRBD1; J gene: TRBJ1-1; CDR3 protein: CASSLPIGQGKTEAFF; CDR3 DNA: TGTGCCAGTAGTCTTCCGATTGGACAGGGAAAAACTGAAGCTTTCTTT